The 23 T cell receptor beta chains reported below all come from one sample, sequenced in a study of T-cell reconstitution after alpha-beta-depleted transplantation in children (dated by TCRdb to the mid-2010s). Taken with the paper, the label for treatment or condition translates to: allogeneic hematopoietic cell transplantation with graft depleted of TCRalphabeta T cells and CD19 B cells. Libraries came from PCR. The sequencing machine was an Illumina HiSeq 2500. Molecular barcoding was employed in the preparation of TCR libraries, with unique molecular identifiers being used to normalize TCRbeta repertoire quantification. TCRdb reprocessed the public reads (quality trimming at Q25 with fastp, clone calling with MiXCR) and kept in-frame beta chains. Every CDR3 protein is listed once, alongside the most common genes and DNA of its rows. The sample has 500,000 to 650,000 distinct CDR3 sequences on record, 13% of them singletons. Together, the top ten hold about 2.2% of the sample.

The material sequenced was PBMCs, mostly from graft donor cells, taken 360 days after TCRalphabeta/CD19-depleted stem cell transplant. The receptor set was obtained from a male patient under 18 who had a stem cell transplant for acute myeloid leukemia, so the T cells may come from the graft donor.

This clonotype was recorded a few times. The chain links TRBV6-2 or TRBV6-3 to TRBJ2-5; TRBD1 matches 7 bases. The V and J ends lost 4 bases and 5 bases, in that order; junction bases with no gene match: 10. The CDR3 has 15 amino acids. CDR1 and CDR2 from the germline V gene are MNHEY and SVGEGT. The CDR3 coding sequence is TGTGCCAGCAGTTTTTTTGAGGGGGCTCTCGAGACCCAGTACTTC. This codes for CASSFFEGALETQYF.

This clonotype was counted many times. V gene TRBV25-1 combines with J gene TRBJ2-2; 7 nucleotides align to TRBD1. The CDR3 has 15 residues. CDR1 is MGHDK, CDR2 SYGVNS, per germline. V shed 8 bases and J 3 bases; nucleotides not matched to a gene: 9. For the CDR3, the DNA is TGTGCCAGCGAAAGAGGGGACAGATACACCGGGGAGCTGTTTTTT. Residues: CASERGDRYTGELFF.

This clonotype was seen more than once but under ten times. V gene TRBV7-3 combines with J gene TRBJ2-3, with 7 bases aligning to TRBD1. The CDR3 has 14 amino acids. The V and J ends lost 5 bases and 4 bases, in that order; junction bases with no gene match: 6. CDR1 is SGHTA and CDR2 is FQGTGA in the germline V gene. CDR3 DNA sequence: TGTGCCAGCAGCCTAGGGGGCTGGGCAGATACGCAGTATTTT. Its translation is CASSLGGWADTQYF.

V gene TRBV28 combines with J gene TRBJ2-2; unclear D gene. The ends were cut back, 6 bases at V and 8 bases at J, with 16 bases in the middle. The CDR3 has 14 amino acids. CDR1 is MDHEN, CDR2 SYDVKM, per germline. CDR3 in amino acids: CASRRLESRGELFF. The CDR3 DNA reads TGTGCCAGCAGAAGGCTAGAGTCCCGGGGGGAGCTGTTTTTT. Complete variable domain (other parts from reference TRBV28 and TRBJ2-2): DVKVTQSSRYLVKRTGEKVFLECVQDMDHENMFWYRQDPGLGLRLIYFSYDVKMKEKGDIPEGYSVSREKKERFSLILESASTNQTSMYLCASRRLESRGELFFGEGSRLTVL.

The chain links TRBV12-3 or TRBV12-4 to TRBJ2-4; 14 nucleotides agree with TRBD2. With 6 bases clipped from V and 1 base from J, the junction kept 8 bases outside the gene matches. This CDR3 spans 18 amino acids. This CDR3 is CASSRLAGGRIAKNIQYF. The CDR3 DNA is TGTGCCAGCAGCAGACTAGCGGGAGGGCGTATCGCCAAAAACATTCAGTACTTC.

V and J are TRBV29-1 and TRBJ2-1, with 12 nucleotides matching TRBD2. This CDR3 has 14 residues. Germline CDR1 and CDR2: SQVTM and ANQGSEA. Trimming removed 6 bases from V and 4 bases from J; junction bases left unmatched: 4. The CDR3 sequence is CSVRGLAGYNEQFF. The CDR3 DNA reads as TGCAGCGTCCGGGGACTAGCGGGTTACAATGAGCAGTTCTTC.

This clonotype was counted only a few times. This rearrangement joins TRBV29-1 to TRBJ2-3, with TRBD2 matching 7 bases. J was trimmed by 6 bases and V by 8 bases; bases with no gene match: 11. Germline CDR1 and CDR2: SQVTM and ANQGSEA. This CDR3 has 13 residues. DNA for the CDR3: TGCAGCCCCACTTCGGGGGGTGGTGATACGCAGTATTTT. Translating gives CSPTSGGGDTQYF.

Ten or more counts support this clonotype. DNA of the CDR3: TGCGCCAGCAGCTTGGAGCCGTCTTCGGGGGTCAGCACAGATACGCAGTATTTT. It encodes CASSLEPSSGVSTDTQYF. This chain uses TRBV5-1 with TRBJ2-3; tentative D call: TRBD2 (6 bases). This CDR3 contains 18 residues. V was cut by 0 bases and J by 0 bases, with 17 bases left in between. Germline CDR1 reads SGHRS; CDR2 reads YFSETQ. The variable domain in full, with the rest retrieved from reference TRBV5-1 and TRBJ2-3, is KAGVTQTPRYLIKTRGQQVTLSCSPISGHRSVSWYQQTPGQGLQFLFEYFSETQRNKGNFPGRFSGRQFSNSRSEMNVSTLELGDSALYLCASSLEPSSGVSTDTQYFGPGTRLTVL.

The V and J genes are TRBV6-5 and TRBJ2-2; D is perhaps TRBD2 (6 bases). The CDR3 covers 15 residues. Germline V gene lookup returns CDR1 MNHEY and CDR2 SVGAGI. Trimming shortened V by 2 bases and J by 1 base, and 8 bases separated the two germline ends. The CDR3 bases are TGTGCCAGCAGTTACCATAGCGGGAACACCGGGGAGCTGTTTTTT. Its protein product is CASSYHSGNTGELFF.

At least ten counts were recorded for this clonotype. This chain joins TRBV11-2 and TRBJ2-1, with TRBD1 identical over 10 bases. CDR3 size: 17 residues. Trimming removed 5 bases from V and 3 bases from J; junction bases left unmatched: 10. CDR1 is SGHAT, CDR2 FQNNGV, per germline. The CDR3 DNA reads TGTGCCAGCAGCACGAACCGGGACAGGGGTTTCTACAATGAGCAGTTCTTC. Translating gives CASSTNRDRGFYNEQFF.

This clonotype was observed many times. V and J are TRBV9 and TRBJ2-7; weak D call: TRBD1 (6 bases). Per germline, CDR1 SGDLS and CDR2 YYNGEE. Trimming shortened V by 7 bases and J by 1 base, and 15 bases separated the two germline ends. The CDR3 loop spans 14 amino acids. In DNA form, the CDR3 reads TGTGCCAGCTCACCAGGGACATCATCCTACGAGCAGTACTTC. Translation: CASSPGTSSYEQYF.

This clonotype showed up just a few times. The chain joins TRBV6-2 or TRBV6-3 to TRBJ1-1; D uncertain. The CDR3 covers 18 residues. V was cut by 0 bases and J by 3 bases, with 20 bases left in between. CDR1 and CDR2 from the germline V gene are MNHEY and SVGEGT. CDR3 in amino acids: CASSYSMRQVSGYTEAFF. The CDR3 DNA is TGTGCCAGCAGTTACTCGATGAGGCAGGTATCGGGATACACTGAAGCTTTCTTT.

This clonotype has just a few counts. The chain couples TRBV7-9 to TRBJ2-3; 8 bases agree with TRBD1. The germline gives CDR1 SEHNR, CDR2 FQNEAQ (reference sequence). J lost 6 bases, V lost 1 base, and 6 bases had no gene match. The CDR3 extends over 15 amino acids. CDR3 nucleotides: TGTGCCAGCAGCTTAGGGGCAGGGGGCAAGGATACGCAGTATTTT. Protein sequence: CASSLGAGGKDTQYF.

The CDR3 here is CSAEPTSVGSEQFF. The CDR3 bases are TGCAGTGCTGAGCCGACGTCTGTAGGGAGTGAGCAGTTCTTC. The J gene is TRBJ2-1, the V gene TRBV20-1; TRBD2 is a possible D gene (5 bases). Looked up from germline, CDR1 is DFQATT and CDR2 is SNEGSKA (reference sequence). The length of the CDR3 is 14 residues. Trimming pared 5 bases from V and 9 bases from J, leaving 20 bases between.

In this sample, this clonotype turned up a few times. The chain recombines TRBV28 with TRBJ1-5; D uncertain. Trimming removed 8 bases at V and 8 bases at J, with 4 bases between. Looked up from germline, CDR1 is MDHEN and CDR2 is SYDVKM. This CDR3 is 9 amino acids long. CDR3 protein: CASGEPQHF. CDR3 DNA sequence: TGTGCCAGCGGGGAGCCCCAGCATTTT.

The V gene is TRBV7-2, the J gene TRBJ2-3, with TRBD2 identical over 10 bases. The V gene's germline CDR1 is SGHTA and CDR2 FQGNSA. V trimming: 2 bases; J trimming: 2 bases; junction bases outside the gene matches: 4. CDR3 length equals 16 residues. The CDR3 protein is CASSLTSGKFTDTQYF. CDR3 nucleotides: TGTGCCAGCAGCTTAACTAGCGGGAAGTTCACAGATACGCAGTATTTT. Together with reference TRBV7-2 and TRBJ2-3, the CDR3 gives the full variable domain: GAGVSQSPSNKVTEKGKDVELRCDPISGHTALYWYRQSLGQGLEFLIYFQGNSAPDKSGLPSDRFSAERTGGSVSTLTIQRTQQEDSAVYLCASSLTSGKFTDTQYFGPGTRLTVL.

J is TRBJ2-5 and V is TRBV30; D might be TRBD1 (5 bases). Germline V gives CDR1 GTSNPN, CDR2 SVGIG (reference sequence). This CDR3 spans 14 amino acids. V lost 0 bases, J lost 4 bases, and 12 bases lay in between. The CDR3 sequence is CAWSVLRGIETQYF. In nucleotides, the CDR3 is TGTGCCTGGAGTGTACTTAGGGGTATAGAGACCCAGTACTTC.

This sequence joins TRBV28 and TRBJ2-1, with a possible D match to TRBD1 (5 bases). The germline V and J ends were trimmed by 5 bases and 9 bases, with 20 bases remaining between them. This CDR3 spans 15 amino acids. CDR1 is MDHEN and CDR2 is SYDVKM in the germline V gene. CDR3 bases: TGTGCCAGCAGTAGTCTCGGTGCAGGGTTGGGTGAGCAGTTCTTC. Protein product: CASSSLGAGLGEQFF.

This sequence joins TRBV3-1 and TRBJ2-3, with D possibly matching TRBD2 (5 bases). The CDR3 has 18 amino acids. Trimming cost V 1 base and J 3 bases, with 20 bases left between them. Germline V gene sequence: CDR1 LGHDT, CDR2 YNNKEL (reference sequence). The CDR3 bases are TGTGCCAGCAGCCAAGGACTGAGGGCTGGCCGGGTTACAGATACGCAGTATTTT. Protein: CASSQGLRAGRVTDTQYF.

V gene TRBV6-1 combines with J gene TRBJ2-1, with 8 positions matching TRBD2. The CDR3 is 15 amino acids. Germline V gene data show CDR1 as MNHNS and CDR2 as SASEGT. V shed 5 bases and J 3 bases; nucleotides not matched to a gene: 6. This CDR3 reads CASSPGLVVYNEQFF. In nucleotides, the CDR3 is TGTGCCAGCAGTCCGGGACTAGTAGTCTACAATGAGCAGTTCTTC.

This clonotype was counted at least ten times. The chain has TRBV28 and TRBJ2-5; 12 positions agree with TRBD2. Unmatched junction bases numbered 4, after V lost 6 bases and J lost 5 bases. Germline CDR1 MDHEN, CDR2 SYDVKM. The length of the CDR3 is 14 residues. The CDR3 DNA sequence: TGTGCCAGCAGCCCCGGACTAGCGGGGGAGACCCAGTACTTC. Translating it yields CASSPGLAGETQYF.

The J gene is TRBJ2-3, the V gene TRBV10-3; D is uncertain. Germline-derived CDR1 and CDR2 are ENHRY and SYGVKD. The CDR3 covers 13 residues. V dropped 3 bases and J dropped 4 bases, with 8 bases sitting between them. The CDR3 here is CAISEVTADTQYF. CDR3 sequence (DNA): TGTGCCATCAGTGAAGTCACCGCAGATACGCAGTATTTT.

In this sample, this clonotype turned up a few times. The CDR3 here is CASMGYEQYF. The CDR3 DNA is TGTGCCAGCATGGGCTACGAGCAGTACTTC. The V and J genes are TRBV12-3 or TRBV12-4 and TRBJ2-7; D ambiguous. V dropped 7 bases and J dropped 3 bases, with 4 bases sitting between them. The CDR3 sequence is 10 residues long.